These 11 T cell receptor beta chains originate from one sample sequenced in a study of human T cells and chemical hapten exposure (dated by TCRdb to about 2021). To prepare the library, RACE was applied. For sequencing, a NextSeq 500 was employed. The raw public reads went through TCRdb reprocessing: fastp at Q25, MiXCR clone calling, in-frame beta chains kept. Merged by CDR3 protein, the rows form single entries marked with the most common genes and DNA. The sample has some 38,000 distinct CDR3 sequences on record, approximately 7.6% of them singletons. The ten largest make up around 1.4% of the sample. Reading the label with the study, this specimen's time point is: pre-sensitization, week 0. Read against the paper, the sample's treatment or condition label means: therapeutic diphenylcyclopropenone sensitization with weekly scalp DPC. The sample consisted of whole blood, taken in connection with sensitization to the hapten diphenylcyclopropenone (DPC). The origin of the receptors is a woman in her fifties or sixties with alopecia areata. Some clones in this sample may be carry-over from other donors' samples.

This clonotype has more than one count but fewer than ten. CDR3 bases: TGTGCCATCAGAGTGGGAGACACAGATACGCAGTATTTT. Amino acid sequence: CAIRVGDTDTQYF. The rearrangement links TRBV10-3 to TRBJ2-3; maybe TRBD2 (5 bases). Trimming pared 6 bases from V and 2 bases from J, leaving 9 bases between. The CDR3 spans 13 residues. Germline loops: CDR1 ENHRY, CDR2 SYGVKD.

The CDR3 DNA follows: TGTGCTAGTGGACCCCAGGGGGCGATTCCCAATCAGCCCCAGCATTTT. It codes for CASGPQGAIPNQPQHF. V is TRBV12-5 and J is TRBJ1-5; TRBD1 matches 8 bases. Looked up from germline, CDR1 is LGHNT and CDR2 is FRNRAP. Trimming removed 6 bases from V and 3 bases from J; junction bases left unmatched: 10. The CDR3 consists of 16 residues. Full variable domain (rest looked up from reference TRBV12-5 and TRBJ1-5): DARVTQTPRHKVTEMGQEVTMRCQPILGHNTVFWYRQTMMQGLELLAYFRNRAPLDDSGMPKDRFSAEMPDATLATLKIQPSEPRDSAVYFCASGPQGAIPNQPQHFGDGTRLSIL.

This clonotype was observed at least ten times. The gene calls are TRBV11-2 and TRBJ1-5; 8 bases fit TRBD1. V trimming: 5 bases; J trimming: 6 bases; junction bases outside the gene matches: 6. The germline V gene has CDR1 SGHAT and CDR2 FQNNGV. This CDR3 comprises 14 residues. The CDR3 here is CASSRQGTRQPQHF. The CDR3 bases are TGTGCCAGCAGCCGACAGGGGACCCGTCAGCCCCAGCATTTT.

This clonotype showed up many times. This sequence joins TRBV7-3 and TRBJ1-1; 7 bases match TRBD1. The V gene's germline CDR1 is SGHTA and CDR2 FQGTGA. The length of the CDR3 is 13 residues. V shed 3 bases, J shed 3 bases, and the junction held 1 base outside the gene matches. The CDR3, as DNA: TGTGCCAGCAGCTTCCAGGGGGACACTGAAGCTTTCTTT. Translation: CASSFQGDTEAFF.

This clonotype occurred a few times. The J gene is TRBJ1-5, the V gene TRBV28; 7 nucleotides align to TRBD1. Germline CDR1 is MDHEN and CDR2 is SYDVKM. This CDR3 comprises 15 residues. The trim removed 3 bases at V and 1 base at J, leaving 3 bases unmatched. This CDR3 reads CASSLMTGSNQPQHF. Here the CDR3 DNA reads TGTGCCAGCAGTTTGATGACAGGGAGCAATCAGCCCCAGCATTTT.

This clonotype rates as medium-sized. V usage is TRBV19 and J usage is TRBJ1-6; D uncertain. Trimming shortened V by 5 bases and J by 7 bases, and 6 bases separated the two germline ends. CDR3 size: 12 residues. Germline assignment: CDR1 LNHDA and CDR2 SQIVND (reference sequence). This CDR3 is CASSAANSPLHF. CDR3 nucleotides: TGTGCCAGTAGTGCCGCCAATTCACCCCTCCACTTT. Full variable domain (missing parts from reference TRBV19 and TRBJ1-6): DGGITQSPKYLFRKEGQNVTLSCEQNLNHDAMYWYRQDPGQGLRLIYYSQIVNDFQKGDIAEGYSVSREKKESFPLTVTSAQKNPTAFYLCASSAANSPLHFGNGTRLTVT.

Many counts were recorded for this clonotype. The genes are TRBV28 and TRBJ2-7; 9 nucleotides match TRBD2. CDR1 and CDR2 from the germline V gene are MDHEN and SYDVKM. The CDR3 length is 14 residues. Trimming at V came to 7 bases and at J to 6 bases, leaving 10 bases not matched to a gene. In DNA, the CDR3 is TGTGCCAGCATGGGTAGCGGGAGTTATCGCGAGCAGTACTTC. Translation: CASMGSGSYREQYF.

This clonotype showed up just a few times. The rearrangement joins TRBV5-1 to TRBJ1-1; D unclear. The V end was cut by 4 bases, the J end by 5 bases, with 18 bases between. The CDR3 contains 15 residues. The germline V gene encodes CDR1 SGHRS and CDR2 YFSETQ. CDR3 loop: CASSPKGQAGTEAFF. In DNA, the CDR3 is TGCGCCAGCAGCCCTAAAGGGCAGGCGGGGACTGAAGCTTTCTTT.

CDR3 in amino acids: CAWSGKGTDTQYF. CDR3 nucleotide sequence: TGTGCCTGGAGTGGTAAAGGGACAGATACGCAGTATTTT. The chain employs TRBV30 and TRBJ2-3; D call uncertain. V shed 1 base and J shed 3 bases, with 8 bases lying between them. Germline-derived CDR1 and CDR2 are GTSNPN and SVGIG (reference sequence). The CDR3 spans 13 residues.

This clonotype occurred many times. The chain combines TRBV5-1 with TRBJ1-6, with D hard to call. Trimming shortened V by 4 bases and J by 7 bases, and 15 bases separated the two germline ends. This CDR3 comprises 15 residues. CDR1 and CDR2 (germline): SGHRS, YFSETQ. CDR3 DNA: TGCGCCAGCAGCCCGACCGGCGGGAGGAATTCACCCCTCCACTTT. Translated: CASSPTGGRNSPLHF. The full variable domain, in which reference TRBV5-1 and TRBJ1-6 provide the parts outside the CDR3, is KAGVTQTPRYLIKTRGQQVTLSCSPISGHRSVSWYQQTPGQGLQFLFEYFSETQRNKGNFPGRFSGRQFSNSRSEMNVSTLELGDSALYLCASSPTGGRNSPLHFGNGTRLTVT.

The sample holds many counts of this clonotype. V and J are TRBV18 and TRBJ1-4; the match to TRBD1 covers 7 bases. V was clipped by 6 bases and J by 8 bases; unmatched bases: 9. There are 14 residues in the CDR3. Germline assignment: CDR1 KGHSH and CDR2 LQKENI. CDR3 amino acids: CASSSGQVNEKLFF. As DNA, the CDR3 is TGTGCCAGCTCGTCCGGACAGGTGAACGAAAAACTGTTTTTT.